Listed below are T cell receptor beta chains from one sample, sequenced in a study of blood T cells in healthy people across ages. TCRdb called the 5' RACE reads again in MiXCR, with one record for every CDR3 protein. The data contain about 640,000 distinct CDR3 sequences, under 65% of them singletons. Sequences were obtained from blood. Receptors were obtained from a man between 60 and 75 years old in good health. Each CDR3 is given with its conserved first and last residue. A D gene is named only where the DNA matches it firmly. Where a row states a size, it is once, few, many or the class of an expanded clone; other rows omit it.

TRBV24-1	.	TRBJ2-5	TRBD1	16	CATSDPRTGSPETQYF	TGTGCCACCAGTGATCCGCGGACAGGAAGTCCAGAGACCCAGTACTTC
TRBV5-6	.	TRBJ2-3	.	13	CASSLVGVDTQYF	TGTGCCAGCAGCTTGGTGGGTGTGGATACGCAGTATTTT
TRBV12-3/TRBV12-4	few	TRBJ2-2	.	13	CASSPLNTGELFF	TGTGCCAGCAGTCCACTCAACACCGGGGAGCTGTTTTTT
TRBV9	once	TRBJ2-1	.	15	CASSVGAGSRNEQFF	TGTGCCAGCAGCGTAGGGGCGGGGAGTCGCAATGAGCAGTTCTTC
TRBV20-1	.	TRBJ1-4	.	15	CSARDLAGRGEKLFF	TGCAGTGCTAGAGATCTCGCAGGGAGAGGAGAAAAACTGTTTTTT
TRBV10-3	.	TRBJ2-3	.	16	CAISETMSGGVGTQYF	TGTGCCATCAGTGAGACCATGTCCGGCGGTGTTGGTACGCAGTATTTT
TRBV18	.	TRBJ1-2	TRBD1	14	CASSPRDSRYGYTF	TGTGCCAGCTCACCTCGGGACAGCCGCTATGGCTACACCTTC
TRBV7-2	.	TRBJ2-1	.	15	CASRTDGGAGDEQFF	TGTGCCAGCAGGACGGACGGAGGGGCTGGGGATGAGCAGTTCTTC
TRBV6-2/TRBV6-3	once	TRBJ2-7	.	12	CASKGVSYEQYF	TGTGCCAGCAAAGGGGTCTCCTACGAGCAGTACTTC
TRBV6-1	.	TRBJ1-1	.	13	CASMWGSGTEAFF	TGTGCCAGCATGTGGGGCAGTGGCACTGAAGCTTTCTTT
TRBV24-1	once	TRBJ2-2	.	13	CATSSPNTGELFF	TGTGCCACCAGTTCACCGAACACCGGGGAGCTGTTTTTT
TRBV20-1	many	TRBJ1-5	.	14	CSASQGRVNQPQHF	TGCAGTGCTTCACAGGGTAGGGTGAATCAGCCCCAGCATTTT
TRBV6-2/TRBV6-3	.	TRBJ2-7	TRBD1	12	CASWDRAYEQYF	TGTGCCAGCTGGGACAGAGCCTACGAGCAGTACTTC
TRBV4-1	few	TRBJ1-1	.	18	CASSQENRGTAVNTEAFF	TGCGCCAGCAGCCAAGAGAACCGGGGAACCGCAGTGAACACTGAAGCTTTCTTT
TRBV20-1	.	TRBJ2-5	.	15	CSARDRTGGRETQYF	TGCAGTGCTAGAGATCGGACGGGGGGCCGAGAGACCCAGTACTTC
TRBV29-1	.	TRBJ2-7	.	14	CSVVRGGSYNEQYF	TGCAGCGTTGTTCGGGGCGGCTCCTACAATGAGCAGTACTTC
TRBV25-1	once	TRBJ2-1	.	15	CASSDSENSYNEQFF	TGTGCCAGCAGTGACTCGGAAAACTCCTACAATGAGCAGTTCTTC
TRBV7-9	.	TRBJ2-1	.	12	CASSHDYNEQFF	TGTGCCAGCAGCCATGACTACAATGAGCAGTTCTTC
TRBV7-9	once	TRBJ2-3	TRBD2	15	CASRGTSGSTDTQYF	TGTGCCAGCAGAGGGACTAGCGGGAGCACAGATACGCAGTATTTT
TRBV25-1	.	TRBJ1-2	.	13	CASSASGSRGYTF	TGTGCCAGCAGTGCCTCAGGGTCGCGTGGCTACACCTTC
TRBV12-3/TRBV12-4	.	TRBJ2-1	.	13	CASREQGENEQFF	TGTGCCAGCAGGGAACAGGGTGAAAATGAGCAGTTCTTC
TRBV11-2	.	TRBJ1-5	.	15	CASSLDWDSNQPQHF	TGTGCCAGCAGCTTAGATTGGGATAGTAATCAGCCCCAGCATTTT
TRBV4-2	.	TRBJ2-1	.	24	CASSQQGGHGYTFGSGTRGHEQFF	.
TRBV20-1	few	TRBJ1-2	.	13	CSASLEGDRGYTF	TGCAGTGCCTCCCTGGAAGGGGACCGTGGCTACACCTTC
TRBV20-1	.	TRBJ2-3	TRBD2	14	CSRAGGPETDTQNF	TGCAGTCGAGCGGGGGGGCCGGAGACAGATACGCAGAATTTT
TRBV7-2	few	TRBJ2-3	TRBD1	14	CASSPLRTGDTQYF	TGTGCCAGCAGCCCCCTTCGGACAGGAGATACGCAGTATTTT
TRBV5-1	once	TRBJ2-2	.	14	CASSPGAVTGELFF	TGCGCCAGCAGCCCTGGGGCGGTGACCGGGGAGCTGTTTTTT
TRBV9	.	TRBJ2-5	.	15	CASSVGGQGQETQYF	TGTGCCAGCAGCGTAGGGGGCCAGGGACAAGAGACCCAGTACTTC
TRBV12-3/TRBV12-4	few	TRBJ2-5	.	15	CASSRDGRVGETQYF	TGTGCCAGCAGCCGAGACGGCCGGGTAGGAGAGACCCAGTACTTC
TRBV5-6	.	TRBJ2-6	TRBD1	18	CASSLPGTVDSGANVLTF	TGTGCCAGCAGCTTACCCGGGACAGTTGACTCTGGGGCCAACGTCCTGACTTTC
TRBV20-1	.	TRBJ2-7	.	13	CSARASPSYEQYF	TGCAGTGCGCGCGCGAGCCCCTCCTACGAGCAGTACTTC
TRBV5-1	.	TRBJ2-7	.	14	CASSFDREGYEQYF	TGCGCCAGCAGCTTTGACAGGGAGGGTTACGAGCAGTACTTC
TRBV4-1	.	TRBJ1-1	TRBD1	16	CASSQLPAGGYTEAFF	TGCGCCAGCAGCCAACTCCCGGCAGGGGGTTACACTGAAGCTTTCTTT